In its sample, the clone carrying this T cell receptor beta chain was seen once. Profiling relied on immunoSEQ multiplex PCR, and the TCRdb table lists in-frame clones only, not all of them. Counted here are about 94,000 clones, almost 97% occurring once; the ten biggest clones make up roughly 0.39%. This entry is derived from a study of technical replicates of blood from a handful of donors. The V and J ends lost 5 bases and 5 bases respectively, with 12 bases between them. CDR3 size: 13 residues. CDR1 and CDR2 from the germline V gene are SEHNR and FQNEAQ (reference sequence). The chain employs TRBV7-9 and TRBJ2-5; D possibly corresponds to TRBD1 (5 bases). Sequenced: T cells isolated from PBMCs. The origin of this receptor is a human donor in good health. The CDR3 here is CASSPGLTETQYF. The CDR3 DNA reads TGTGCCAGCAGCCCAGGGTTGACGGAGACCCAGTACTTC.